A selection of T cell receptor beta chains follows, all from one sample in a study of blood T cell repertoires in COVID-19. Libraries were prepared by immunoSEQ multiplex PCR; TCRdb keeps only in-frame clonotypes and omits some of them. The sample gives 200,000 to 250,000 clones, 80% to 90% of which show up once; about 4% is in the top ten. The specimen sequenced was PBMCs or T cells enriched from blood (not recorded which). Receptors were obtained from a woman in her 30s who had been exposed to COVID-19. Both conserved end residues are part of each CDR3. Each record gives: V gene, J gene, D gene, CDR3 length, clone size, CDR3 DNA, CDR3 protein. D genes are given only for firm matches. Where a row states a size, it is once, few, many or the class of an expanded clone; other rows omit it.

>TRBV27|TRBJ2-1|NA|17|few
TGTGCCAGCAGTTTAATGAATTCGCGGATACGGTACAATGAGCAGTTCTTC
CASSLMNSRIRYNEQFF
>TRBV5-1|TRBJ2-2|TRBD2|18|NA
TGCGCCAGCAGCTTGGGCCTTATAGCGGGGTCGAACACCGGGGAGCTGTTTTTT
CASSLGLIAGSNTGELFF
>TRBV5-1|TRBJ2-1|TRBD2|15|NA
TGCGCCAGCAGCCTGACTAGCGGGAGAGATAATGAGCAGTTCTTC
CASSLTSGRDNEQFF
>TRBV2|TRBJ2-7|NA|14|NA
TGTGCCAGCAGCAAGCGGGTACACTCCTACGAGCAGTACTTC
CASSKRVHSYEQYF
>TRBV4-1|TRBJ2-7|NA|18|NA
TGCGCCAGCAGCCAAGGAGGAATAGTCCTCCCTCTCTACTACGAGCAGTACTTC
CASSQGGIVLPLYYEQYF
>TRBV5-1|TRBJ1-1|TRBD1|14|NA
TGCGCCAGCAGAAGGGACAGAACGAACACTGAAGCTTTCTTT
CASRRDRTNTEAFF
>TRBV3-1/TRBV3-2|TRBJ1-1|NA|13|NA
TGTGCCAGCAGCCAAGATCCGGACACAGAAGCTTTCTTT
CASSQDPDTEAFF
>TRBV15|TRBJ1-1|TRBD1|14|once
TGTGCCACCAGCGGTAGTTACAGGGGCACTGAAGCTTTCTTT
CATSGSYRGTEAFF
>TRBV11-2|TRBJ2-7|TRBD1|16|NA
TGTGCCAGCACGCCAGGACGAGGGACAGGGGCCTACGAGCAGTACTTC
CASTPGRGTGAYEQYF
>TRBV4-2|TRBJ1-1|TRBD1|16|NA
TGTGCCAGCAGCTCCCCGGGACAGGGACTTTTGACTGAAGCTTTCTTT
CASSSPGQGLLTEAFF
>TRBV30|TRBJ1-2|NA|11|NA
TGTGCCTGGAGTGTACGGGGGGGCTACACCTTC
CAWSVRGGYTF
>TRBV6-2/TRBV6-3|TRBJ2-2|NA|11|NA
TGTGCCAGCAGTTCGGTCGGGGAGCTGTTTTTT
CASSSVGELFF
>TRBV10-2|TRBJ1-3|NA|14|NA
TGCGCCAGCCGCGGGGGTAGCTCTGGAAACACCATATATTTT
CASRGGSSGNTIYF
>TRBV5-1|TRBJ1-1|NA|14|NA
TGCGCCAGCAGCATACAGGGTAGGGACACTGAAGCTTTCTTT
CASSIQGRDTEAFF
>TRBV28|TRBJ2-1|NA|13|NA
TGTGCCAGCAGACTAACCGGGGTCAGTGAGCAGTTCTTC
CASRLTGVSEQFF
>TRBV12-3/TRBV12-4|TRBJ1-5|NA|13|NA
TGTGCCAGCAGTTTCTCCTTCAATCAGCCCCAGCATTTT
CASSFSFNQPQHF
>TRBV2|TRBJ2-7|TRBD1|14|NA
TGTGCCAGCAGTGAAACAGGGGGCACCTACGAGCAGTACTTC
CASSETGGTYEQYF
>TRBV7-9|TRBJ1-1|NA|13|NA
TGTGCCAGCAGCTTCCGCGGGGGCACTGAAGCTTTCTTT
CASSFRGGTEAFF
>TRBV7-2|TRBJ1-1|NA|14|few
TGTGCCAGCAGCTTAAGTCTCTCCGGCACTGAAGCTTTCTTT
CASSLSLSGTEAFF
>TRBV18|TRBJ2-7|TRBD1|14|NA
TGTGCCAGCTCACCCCCCGGACAGGGTTACGAGCAGTACTTC
CASSPPGQGYEQYF
>TRBV2|TRBJ2-5|TRBD2|15|once
TGTGCCAGCAGTGAAGCTAGGCGGGAGGGAGAGACCCAGTACTTC
CASSEARREGETQYF
>TRBV19|TRBJ2-4|NA|13|NA
TGTGCCAGTAGTATAGGCCAGAAAAACATTCAGTACTTC
CASSIGQKNIQYF
>TRBV30|TRBJ2-5|NA|12|NA
TGTGCCTCGTCTAGGAGGGAAGAGACCCAGTACTTC
CASSRREETQYF
>TRBV6-4|TRBJ1-6|NA|13|few
TGTGCCAGCAGTGACTCGGGGAGTTCACCCCTCCACTTT
CASSDSGSSPLHF
>TRBV5-1|TRBJ2-1|TRBD2|14|NA
TGCGCCAGCAGGGCGGGACTAGCAGGCAATGAGCAGTTCTTC
CASRAGLAGNEQFF
>TRBV19|TRBJ2-7|TRBD2|15|NA
TGTGCCAGTAGTATACGCGGGAGGGAGTCCTACGAGCAGTACTTC
CASSIRGRESYEQYF
>TRBV20-1|TRBJ2-7|NA|11|NA
TGCAGTGTAAACAGGGTAAACGAGCAGTACTTC
CSVNRVNEQYF
>TRBV4-2|TRBJ2-5|NA|15|NA
TGTGCCAGCAGCCCAAGAGGAGGGGGGGAGGGGACCCAGTACTTC
CASSPRGGGEGTQYF
>TRBV12-5|TRBJ2-2|TRBD2|15|few
TGTGCTAGTGGCACCCCAGCGGGAAACACCGGGGAGCTGTTTTTT
CASGTPAGNTGELFF
>TRBV7-2|TRBJ2-1|NA|15|NA
TGTGCCAGCAGCCATCCTCTGGAGGTGTTAGATGAGCAGTTCTTC
CASSHPLEVLDEQFF
>TRBV10-3|TRBJ1-1|NA|14|NA
TGTGCCATCAGTGCTGTGGGGCCGGGCACTGAAGCTTTCTTT
CAISAVGPGTEAFF
>TRBV3-1/TRBV3-2|TRBJ2-7|TRBD1|15|NA
TGTGCCAGCAGCCAAGGGGACAGGGTCTCTTACGAGCAGTACTTC
CASSQGDRVSYEQYF
>TRBV30|TRBJ1-2|NA|13|NA
TGTGCCTGGAGGCACCTTGGGCCCTATGGCTACACCTTC
CAWRHLGPYGYTF
>TRBV6-1|TRBJ2-3|TRBD2|19|NA
TGTGCCAGCAGTGAAGTAGCGGGAGGGAGGCCGATAATACGGGATACGCAGTATTTT
CASSEVAGGRPIIRDTQYF
>TRBV3-1/TRBV3-2|TRBJ1-2|TRBD1|14|NA
TGTGCCAGCAGCCAAGGGACAGGGTTTGGTGGCTACACCTTC
CASSQGTGFGGYTF
>TRBV5-1|TRBJ2-7|NA|13|NA
TGCGCCAGCAGCTTACTCTACAGGGCAGAGCAGTACTTC
CASSLLYRAEQYF
>TRBV4-1|TRBJ1-2|NA|15|NA
TGCGCCAGCAGCCAAGGGACACAAGCTAACTATGGCTACACCTTC
CASSQGTQANYGYTF
>TRBV10-3|TRBJ2-3|TRBD1|15|NA
TGTGCCATCAGTGGAACCGGGACAGGGGACGGTACGCAGTATTTT
CAISGTGTGDGTQYF
>TRBV5-1|TRBJ2-5|TRBD1|16|NA
TGCGCCAGCAGTAAGACCCCGACAGGGACGCAAGAGACCCAGTACTTC
CASSKTPTGTQETQYF
>TRBV7-8|TRBJ2-3|NA|15|NA
TGTGCCAGCAGCCTACCGAGGACAAAAAGAGATACGCAGTATTTT
CASSLPRTKRDTQYF
>TRBV12-3/TRBV12-4|TRBJ1-2|NA|13|NA
TGTGCCAGCAGGAGGACAGACAACTATGGCTACACCTTC
CASRRTDNYGYTF
>TRBV27|TRBJ2-1|NA|15|few
TGTGCCAGCAGAACTCCGACAGATTTCCACAATGAGCAGTTCTTC
CASRTPTDFHNEQFF
>TRBV7-2|TRBJ2-1|NA|16|NA
TGTGCCAGCAGCTCGTATAGGGTCCGAGCGGTTCCTGAGCAGTTCTTC
CASSSYRVRAVPEQFF
>TRBV6-1|TRBJ1-5|TRBD1|16|NA
TGTGCCAGCAGTGCCGGGACAGTTTATAGCAATCAGCCCCAGCATTTT
CASSAGTVYSNQPQHF
>TRBV30|TRBJ1-1|NA|14|once
TGTGCCTGGAGTCCTCGAGGGCTAGGCACTGAAGCTTTCTTT
CAWSPRGLGTEAFF
>TRBV5-5|TRBJ1-5|NA|14|NA
TGTGCCAGCAGCTTGGACAGTTCAAATCAGCCCCAGCATTTT
CASSLDSSNQPQHF
>TRBV13|TRBJ2-7|NA|13|NA
TGTGCCAGCAGCTTTCCACTCTCCTACGAGCAGTACTTC
CASSFPLSYEQYF
>TRBV2|TRBJ1-5|TRBD1|15|few
TGTGCCAGCAGGGAGAGGGGGCTAGGAAATCAGCCCCAGCATTTT
CASRERGLGNQPQHF
>TRBV5-6|TRBJ2-7|NA|16|NA
TGTGCCAGCAGCCAATCCTGGGCGGACACCCTGTGGGAGCAGTACTTC
CASSQSWADTLWEQYF
>TRBV3-1/TRBV3-2|TRBJ1-5|TRBD1|15|NA
TGTGCCAGCAGCCAAGGTACCGGGACAGCAAAGCCCCAGCATTTT
CASSQGTGTAKPQHF
>TRBV21-1|TRBJ2-1|NA|20|NA
TGTGCCAGCAGCAAATGGCAGGGACTAGCGGGAGTTCGGTCGCTCAATGAGCAGTTCTTC
CASSKWQGLAGVRSLNEQFF
>TRBV2|TRBJ2-7|NA|12|few
TGTGCCAGCAGTAGACTCCTTTACGAGCAGTACTTC
CASSRLLYEQYF
>TRBV20-1|TRBJ1-1|NA|11|NA
TGCAGTGCTAGGAGGTCCACTGAAGCTTTCTTT
CSARRSTEAFF
>TRBV28|TRBJ2-4|TRBD2|13|NA
TGTGCCAGCAGGAACACCGGGACTACCATTCAGTACTTC
CASRNTGTTIQYF
>TRBV12-5|TRBJ2-2|NA|15|NA
TGTGCTAGTTCTCTGGTGGGCGAGAACACCGGGGAGCTGTTTTTT
CASSLVGENTGELFF
>TRBV7-9|TRBJ2-6|TRBD1|16|NA
TGTGCCAGCAGCCGGACAGGGGGCTCCGGGGCCAACGTCCTGACTTTC
CASSRTGGSGANVLTF
>TRBV9|TRBJ1-6|NA|18|once
TGTGCCAGCAGCGTAGACCCCTTCGGTGGGGGGGAGAATTCACCCCTCCACTTT
CASSVDPFGGGENSPLHF
>TRBV10-1|TRBJ2-5|NA|15|NA
TGCGCCAGCAGTGGGGAGGGGGTTGGAGGGGAGACCCAGTACTTC
CASSGEGVGGETQYF
>TRBV11-2|TRBJ1-2|NA|14|once
TGTGCCAGCAGCTTAGCTCAACAATCTTATGGCTACACCTTC
CASSLAQQSYGYTF
>TRBV10-1|TRBJ2-3|NA|12|NA
TGCGCCAGCTCAGAATACACAGATACGCAGTATTTT
CASSEYTDTQYF